This TCR beta chain was found in a study of identifying expanded T cells in peripheral blood. Notes on the study in general: Differentially abundant clones: around 1.2 between replicates, 15 to 17 at around 14 days, 19 to 20 at four.

During the collection period, no donor immune events like infections were recorded. Notes on this clone: Its matching antigen is unknown.

Using immunoSEQ multiplex PCR, the repertoire was profiled, and TCRdb retains in-frame clones only, with some absent. The sample yields tens of thousands of clones, approximately 86% seen once. This sequence originates from a person aged 18 to 70 in good health. The sample was blood.

This CDR3 is CASSIRAEKLFF. The CDR3 coding sequence is TGTGCCAGTAGTATCAGGGCTGAAAAACTGTTTTTT. V and J are TRBV19 and TRBJ1-4; D may be TRBD1 (5 bases). The CDR3 extends over 12 amino acids. Germline V gives CDR1 LNHDA, CDR2 SQIVND (reference sequence). Trimming took off 3 bases at V and 7 bases at J, with 6 bases between the two ends.